One and the same sample provided the 25 T cell receptor beta chains below, sequenced in a study of blood T cell repertoires in COVID-19 (dated by TCRdb to 2020 to 2021). The library came from the immunoSEQ multiplex PCR assay. Imported from immuneACCESS, the table was reduced by TCRdb to in-frame sequences with V and J called. These copies leave out some clones; in studies compared against another copy, an unresolved V gene accounts for under half, and the cause of the remainder is not known. In all, the sample holds roughly 300,000 clones, and 70% to 90% of those were seen once. The ten largest clones take up roughly 5.2% of the sample. The sequenced sample was PBMCs or T cells enriched from blood (not recorded which). These receptors all stem from a woman aged 25-40 years who had recovered from COVID-19.

The V call is TRBV7-9, the J call TRBJ2-7, with D unclear. This CDR3 contains 12 residues. CDR1 is SEHNR and CDR2 is FQNEAQ in the germline V gene (reference sequence). The ends were cut back, 3 bases at V and 8 bases at J, with 11 bases in the middle. CDR3 in DNA: TGTGCCAGCAGCTTCGACTCCCCCCAGCAGTACTTC. It translates to CASSFDSPQQYF. Full variable domain (outside the CDR3, taken from reference TRBV7-9 and TRBJ2-7): DTGVSQNPRHKITKRGQNVTFRCDPISEHNRLYWYRQTLGQGPEFLTYFQNEAQLEKSRLLSDRFSAERPKGSFSTLEIQRTEQGDSAMYLCASSFDSPQQYFGPGTRLTVT.

V is TRBV6-5 and J is TRBJ1-4; D call uncertain. Per the germline V gene, CDR1 is MNHEY and CDR2 is SVGAGI. The ends were cut back, 0 bases at V and 8 bases at J, with 13 bases in the middle. The CDR3 consists of 15 residues. In nucleotides, the CDR3 is TGTGCCAGCAGTTACTCGCCCGGGGTGGGGGAAAAACTGTTTTTT. Amino acid sequence: CASSYSPGVGEKLFF.

The CDR3 region has the DNA TGTGCCAGCAGCCCCCGACTAGCGGGGGGGCCGAAGACCCAGTACTTC. Amino acid sequence: CASSPRLAGGPKTQYF. V is TRBV7-9 and J is TRBJ2-5; 14 nucleotides align to TRBD2. The junction had 8 bases not matched to a gene; V was cut back by 5 bases and J by 6 bases. The germline V gene encodes CDR1 SEHNR and CDR2 FQNEAQ (reference sequence). The CDR3 covers 16 residues.

About this clone itself: In the same sample, other DNA sequences code for this CDR3. The chain uses TRBV9 and TRBJ1-1, with a weak D call TRBD1 (6 bases). The CDR3 length is 13 residues. Germline CDR1 is SGDLS and CDR2 is YYNGEE. Trimming took 5 bases from V and 1 from J, leaving 9 bases between them. The CDR3 reads CASSVRGNTEAFF. CDR3 bases: TGTGCCAGCAGTGTCAGGGGGAACACTGAAGCTTTCTTT.

CDR3 sequence reads: CASSFPGGVGAFF. The CDR3 DNA is TGTGCCAGCAGCTTCCCAGGGGGCGTAGGGGCTTTCTTT. This rearrangement joins TRBV5-4 to TRBJ1-1; TRBD1 matches at 8 bases. CDR1 is SGHNT and CDR2 is YYREEE in the germline V gene (reference sequence). The CDR3 length is 13 residues. V gave up 2 bases and J gave up 11 bases; unmatched junction bases: 8.

V usage is TRBV3-1 (or the pseudogene TRBV3-2) and J usage is TRBJ1-4; D unresolved. Germline lookup yields CDR1 LGHDT and CDR2 YNNKEL (reference sequence). There are 16 residues in the CDR3. V was pared by 0 bases and J by 5 bases, with 13 bases between. The chain's CDR3 is CASSQEKRRRNEKLFF. For the CDR3, the DNA is TGTGCCAGCAGCCAAGAAAAGAGACGGAGAAATGAAAAACTGTTTTTT.

CDR3: CASRQGSGANVLTF. Written as DNA, the CDR3 is TGTGCCAGCAGACAGGGCTCTGGGGCCAACGTCCTGACTTTC. This chain joins TRBV2 and TRBJ2-6; a weak D match, TRBD1 (6 bases). Germline V gene data show CDR1 as SNHLY and CDR2 as FYNNEI. This CDR3 has 14 residues. Deletions cut 6 bases from V and 0 bases from J, with 6 bases between.

V is TRBV7-2 and J is TRBJ1-5, with D unresolved. Trimming cost V 1 base and J 2 bases, with 6 bases left between them. The length of the CDR3 is 14 residues. Per germline, CDR1 SGHTA and CDR2 FQGNSA. The CDR3 sequence: CASSLDTGNQPQHF. CDR3 DNA sequence: TGTGCCAGCAGCTTAGATACGGGCAATCAGCCCCAGCATTTT.

The genes are TRBV6-2 or TRBV6-3 and TRBJ2-7; 10 nucleotides line up with TRBD1. V shed 2 bases, J shed 3 bases, and the junction held 4 bases outside the gene matches. This CDR3 spans 15 amino acids. Germline values: CDR1 MNHEY, CDR2 SVGEGT. CDR3 in amino acids: CASSYPGQGSYEQYF. Here the CDR3 DNA reads TGTGCCAGCAGTTACCCGGGACAGGGGAGCTACGAGCAGTACTTC.

This chain joins TRBV4-1 and TRBJ1-3; TRBD1 aligns across 10 bases. Unmatched junction bases numbered 12, after V lost 1 base and J lost 6 bases. The CDR3 covers 18 residues. Germline CDR1 and CDR2: MGHRA and YSYEKL. The DNA for the CDR3 is TGCGCCAGCAGCCAAGGAATTCCGGACAGGGGGATTACAAACACCATATATTTT. It encodes CASSQGIPDRGITNTIYF.

The rearrangement uses TRBV7-9 and TRBJ1-2; unclear D gene. Looked up from germline, CDR1 is SEHNR and CDR2 is FQNEAQ (reference sequence). The CDR3 has 13 amino acids. V lost 5 bases and J 6 bases, leaving 13 bases between the germline ends. The CDR3 reads CASSPYGVNGYTF. The CDR3 DNA reads TGTGCCAGCAGCCCATACGGAGTCAATGGCTACACCTTC.

This chain links TRBV11-3 with TRBJ1-1; a weak D match, TRBD1 (5 bases). V was trimmed by 8 bases and J by 1 base, leaving 14 bases between them. The CDR3 consists of 14 residues. Germline values: CDR1 SGHNT, CDR2 YENEEA. CDR3 region: CASPGGTANTEAFF. Here the CDR3 DNA reads TGTGCCAGCCCGGGGGGTACAGCGAACACTGAAGCTTTCTTT.

This chain joins TRBV27 and TRBJ1-5; no firm D call. The germline CDR1 and CDR2 sequences are MNHEY and SMNVEV (reference sequence). Trimming took 4 bases from V and 0 from J, leaving 4 bases between them. The length of the CDR3 is 13 residues. DNA of the CDR3: TGTGCCAGCAGTTGGAGTAGCAATCAGCCCCAGCATTTT. As protein: CASSWSSNQPQHF.

This clone was observed a few times. J is TRBJ1-5 and V is TRBV6-5, with D tentatively TRBD1 (5 bases). The CDR3 consists of 15 residues. Germline V gene data show CDR1 as MNHEY and CDR2 as SVGAGI. Trimming cost V 8 bases and J 1 base, with 15 bases left between them. DNA of the CDR3: TGTGCCAGCTCAGCAGGGCCCGGCAGCAATCAGCCCCAGCATTTT. As protein: CASSAGPGSNQPQHF.

The J gene is TRBJ1-2, the V gene TRBV29-1; a weak D match, TRBD1 (6 bases). V was trimmed by 0 bases and J by 5 bases, leaving 13 bases between them. This CDR3 spans 14 amino acids. CDR1 and CDR2 from the germline V gene are SQVTM and ANQGSEA. The CDR3 reads CSVEDGKTGYGYTF. CDR3 coding DNA: TGCAGCGTTGAAGACGGAAAAACAGGGTATGGCTACACCTTC.

V gene TRBV4-1 combines with J gene TRBJ1-4; 7 bases are a match to TRBD1. The CDR3 sequence is 15 residues long. Germline CDR1 MGHRA, CDR2 YSYEKL. V was pared by 0 bases and J by 4 bases, with 2 bases of the junction left unmatched. The CDR3 nucleotides read TGCGCCAGCAGCCAAGAGGACAGGCTTAATGAAAAACTGTTTTTT. Residues: CASSQEDRLNEKLFF.

This chain joins TRBV3-1 (or the pseudogene TRBV3-2) and TRBJ1-2, with D unclear. Trimming removed 4 bases at V and 2 bases at J, with 11 bases between. This CDR3 contains 14 residues. From germline, CDR1 is LGHDT and CDR2 YNNKEL (reference sequence). CDR3: CASSPQAENYGYTF. For the CDR3, the DNA is TGTGCCAGCAGCCCCCAGGCCGAAAACTATGGCTACACCTTC.

The genes are TRBV28 and TRBJ1-4; D may be TRBD1 (5 bases). The V gene lost 4 bases and the J gene lost 2 bases, with 5 bases spanning the gap. The germline V gene has CDR1 MDHEN and CDR2 SYDVKM. The CDR3 is 13 residues long. CDR3 nucleotide sequence: TGTGCCAGCAGTTCAGGGACTAATGAAAAACTGTTTTTT. Amino acid sequence: CASSSGTNEKLFF. Combining the CDR3 with reference TRBV28 and TRBJ1-4 gives the whole variable domain DVKVTQSSRYLVKRTGEKVFLECVQDMDHENMFWYRQDPGLGLRLIYFSYDVKMKEKGDIPEGYSVSREKKERFSLILESASTNQTSMYLCASSSGTNEKLFFGSGTQLSVL.

J is TRBJ1-4 and V is TRBV5-1; tentative D call: TRBD1 (5 bases). The CDR3 has 15 residues. Between the trimmed V and J ends, which lost 5 bases and 0 bases, there was a span of 11 bases. The germline V gene has CDR1 SGHRS and CDR2 YFSETQ. CDR3 in amino acids: CASSRQSATNEKLFF. DNA of the CDR3: TGCGCCAGCAGTCGACAGAGTGCAACTAATGAAAAACTGTTTTTT.

This clone was seen ten or more times. The chain combines TRBV19 with TRBJ1-5, with 7 positions matching TRBD1. The junction had 6 bases not matched to a gene; V was cut back by 4 bases and J by 6 bases. From germline, CDR1 is LNHDA and CDR2 SQIVND (reference sequence). The CDR3 is 14 amino acids. CDR3 DNA sequence: TGTGCCAGTAGTAGTGACAGGGTAGGTCAGCCCCAGCATTTT. The encoded protein is CASSSDRVGQPQHF.

The chain joins TRBV6-5 to TRBJ1-6; D is ambiguous. This CDR3 is 15 amino acids long. Trimming stripped 7 bases from V and 8 bases from J, with 18 bases between. Germline V gives CDR1 MNHEY, CDR2 SVGAGI. The DNA of the CDR3 is TGTGCCAGCACGGAGACGCCCGACGTTTATTCACCCCTCCACTTT. It translates to CASTETPDVYSPLHF.

J is TRBJ2-1 and V is TRBV5-6; 9 bases are a match to TRBD1. V lost 3 bases, J lost 2 bases, and 0 bases stayed unmatched. This CDR3 has 14 amino acids. Per the germline V gene, CDR1 is SGHDT and CDR2 is YYEEEE. CDR3 residues: CASSYRGPYNEQFF. The CDR3 DNA follows: TGTGCCAGCAGCTACAGGGGGCCCTACAATGAGCAGTTCTTC. The full variable domain, with the rest looked up from reference TRBV5-6 and TRBJ2-1, is DAGVTQSPTHLIKTRGQQVTLRCSPKSGHDTVSWYQQALGQGPQFIFQYYEEEERQRGNFPDRFSGHQFPNYSSELNVNALLLGDSALYLCASSYRGPYNEQFFGPGTRLTVL.

This clone was detected a few times. The J gene is TRBJ2-7, the V gene TRBV2; 9 bases fit TRBD1. The CDR3 length is 15 residues. Germline V gives CDR1 SNHLY, CDR2 FYNNEI. The V and J ends lost 2 bases and 3 bases, in that order; junction bases with no gene match: 5. DNA for the CDR3: TGTGCCAGCAGTGAATCGGGACAGGGACTCTACGAGCAGTACTTC. The encoded protein is CASSESGQGLYEQYF. The complete variable domain, with remaining parts taken from reference TRBV2 and TRBJ2-7, reads EPEVTQTPSHQVTQMGQEVILRCVPISNHLYFYWYRQILGQKVEFLVSFYNNEISEKSEIFDDQFSVERPDGSNFTLKIRSTKLEDSAMYFCASSESGQGLYEQYFGPGTRLTVT.

J is TRBJ2-7 and V is TRBV9; D unclear. This CDR3 has 16 residues. The germline V gene encodes CDR1 SGDLS and CDR2 YYNGEE. Between the trimmed V and J ends, which lost 3 bases and 7 bases, there was a span of 23 bases. The CDR3 loop is CASSALRGPFGREQYF. The CDR3 bases are TGTGCCAGCAGCGCCCTACGTGGGCCCTTCGGTCGGGAGCAGTACTTC.

The CDR3 loop is CASSQPLFPGGGGYGYTF. CDR3 DNA sequence: TGCGCCAGCAGCCAACCCCTCTTTCCGGGGGGCGGCGGCTATGGCTACACCTTC. The chain couples TRBV4-1 to TRBJ1-2; tentative D call: TRBD1 (6 bases). The germline V and J ends were trimmed by 2 bases and 4 bases, with 23 bases remaining between them. Germline-derived CDR1 and CDR2 are MGHRA and YSYEKL. The CDR3 spans 18 residues.